The 20 T cell receptor beta chains below were found in one sample sequenced in a study of shared clonotypes between healthy human individuals. Profiling relied on immunoSEQ multiplex PCR, and the TCRdb table lists in-frame clones only, not all of them. The sample lists about 1,800,000 clones; less than 95% were seen once. CD45RO-negative, CCR7-positively selected cells formed the naive CD8 fraction, excluding terminally differentiated effector memory CD45RA+ cells. The specimen was naive CD8+ T cells sorted from blood. All receptors come from a man aged 18-30 years in good health.

This clone has only one observation. This rearrangement joins TRBV6-6 to TRBJ2-7; D is unclear. Germline values: CDR1 MNHNY, CDR2 SVGAGI (reference sequence). Trimming took 6 bases from V and 1 from J, leaving 10 bases between them. The CDR3 extends over 13 amino acids. The CDR3 DNA follows: TGTGCCAGCAGCGTAGGGAAATCCTACGAGCAGTACTTC. It encodes CASSVGKSYEQYF.

This chain uses TRBV19 with TRBJ2-5; 7 bases agree with TRBD2. V shed 4 bases and J 5 bases; nucleotides not matched to a gene: 10. The CDR3 runs 15 residues. Germline CDR1 reads LNHDA; CDR2 reads SQIVND (reference sequence). The CDR3 loop reads CASSSGGPVGETQYF. The CDR3 DNA is TGTGCCAGTAGTAGCGGGGGTCCCGTGGGGGAGACCCAGTACTTC.

V and J are TRBV6-6 and TRBJ2-7; D possibly corresponds to TRBD2 (5 bases). The CDR3 has 12 residues. Germline CDR1 is MNHNY and CDR2 is SVGAGI (reference sequence). V dropped 2 bases and J dropped 5 bases, with 7 bases sitting between them. CDR3 amino acids: CASSYGGHEQYF. Written as DNA, the CDR3 is TGTGCCAGCAGTTACGGAGGTCACGAGCAGTACTTC.

Concerning this clone itself: Other DNA variants within this sample encode the same CDR3. The chain links TRBV28 to TRBJ2-1, with D tentatively TRBD1 or TRBD2 (5 bases each). Trimming took off 5 bases at V and 4 bases at J, with 12 bases between the two ends. Germline CDR1 and CDR2: MDHEN and SYDVKM. There are 14 residues in the CDR3. CDR3 region: CASSLTGAYNEQFF. The CDR3 bases are TGTGCCAGCAGTCTTACCGGGGCATACAATGAGCAGTTCTTC.

The rearrangement joins TRBV12-2 to TRBJ1-2; the table assigns TRBD1, which was not confirmed against the DNA. TRBV12-2 is described as a pseudogene. The CDR3 runs to 14 residues. The CDR3 region has the DNA TGTGCAAGTCGCTTAGCGACAGGGGCCTATGGCTACACCTTC. It yields the protein CASRLATGAYGYTF.

The rearrangement links TRBV11-2 to TRBJ2-7; D perhaps matches TRBD2 (6 bases). Per the germline V gene, CDR1 is SGHAT and CDR2 is FQNNGV. The CDR3 totals 15 residues. Trimming removed 2 bases from V and 2 bases from J, with 13 bases in between. CDR3 nucleotides: TGTGCCAGCAGCTTACGCCGACTAGACCCCTACGAGCAGTACTTC. This translates into CASSLRRLDPYEQYF.

Details on this clone: Other nucleotide sequences in the sample specify the same CDR3. This chain links TRBV5-1 with TRBJ2-7; no clear D. V was trimmed by 1 base and J by 2 bases, leaving 7 bases between them. CDR1 is SGHRS, CDR2 YFSETQ, per germline. CDR3 size: 13 residues. The CDR3 loop is CASSLSPAYEQYF. The CDR3 region has the DNA TGCGCCAGCAGCTTGTCACCGGCCTACGAGCAGTACTTC.

The chain combines TRBV27 with TRBJ2-5; TRBD1 aligns across 8 bases. Germline CDR1 is MNHEY and CDR2 is SMNVEV (reference sequence). The CDR3 runs 13 residues. Unmatched junction bases numbered 5, after V lost 4 bases and J lost 7 bases. CDR3 in amino acids: CASSWGQAATQYF. The DNA for the CDR3 is TGTGCCAGCAGTTGGGGACAGGCGGCGACCCAGTACTTC.

Here the CDR3 DNA reads TGTGCCATCAGTGAGGAAGGGTTGACATCTACCTACGAGCAGTACTTC. Translated: CAISEEGLTSTYEQYF. This chain connects TRBV10-3 to TRBJ2-7; unclear D gene. CDR3 size: 16 residues. From germline, CDR1 is ENHRY and CDR2 SYGVKD. Trimming removed 2 bases at V and 2 bases at J, with 16 bases between.

The rearrangement joins TRBV19 to TRBJ2-1, with TRBD2 as a possible D gene (5 bases). CDR1 is LNHDA and CDR2 is SQIVND in the germline V gene (reference sequence). This CDR3 has 14 residues. V lost 3 bases and J 4 bases, leaving 10 bases between the germline ends. The CDR3 spells CASSITGSYNEQFF. The DNA of the CDR3 is TGTGCCAGTAGTATTACGGGGTCATACAATGAGCAGTTCTTC. The whole variable domain, filled in from reference TRBV19 and TRBJ2-1, reads DGGITQSPKYLFRKEGQNVTLSCEQNLNHDAMYWYRQDPGQGLRLIYYSQIVNDFQKGDIAEGYSVSREKKESFPLTVTSAQKNPTAFYLCASSITGSYNEQFFGPGTRLTVL.

V is TRBV27 and J is TRBJ2-2; tentative D call: TRBD2 (6 bases). This CDR3 has 15 residues. The V gene lost 5 bases and the J gene lost 3 bases, with 13 bases spanning the gap. CDR1 is MNHEY and CDR2 is SMNVEV in the germline V gene (reference sequence). CDR3 sequence reads: CASSQRVADTGELFF. CDR3 DNA sequence: TGTGCCAGCAGTCAACGGGTAGCGGACACCGGGGAGCTGTTTTTT.

The V and J genes are TRBV4-1 and TRBJ1-1; tentative D call: TRBD1 (5 bases). The CDR3 has 13 amino acids. Per germline, CDR1 MGHRA and CDR2 YSYEKL. The V end lost 4 bases, the J end lost 5 bases, and 11 bases lay between the germline ends. The CDR3 loop is CASSPREMTEAFF. The CDR3 nucleotides are TGCGCCAGCAGCCCCAGGGAAATGACTGAAGCTTTCTTT.

V and J are TRBV6-4 and TRBJ1-1; 7 nucleotides match TRBD1. The CDR3 loop spans 13 amino acids. Looked up from germline, CDR1 is MRHNA and CDR2 is SNTAGT. Unmatched junction bases numbered 8, after V lost 4 bases and J lost 9 bases. CDR3 region: CASSAVWGQKAFF. The CDR3 DNA sequence: TGTGCCAGCAGTGCGGTTTGGGGACAGAAAGCTTTCTTT.

The V gene is TRBV28, the J gene TRBJ2-5, with D maybe TRBD2 (6 bases). CDR1 is MDHEN and CDR2 is SYDVKM in the germline V gene. Trimming removed 6 bases at V and 4 bases at J, with 15 bases between. The length of the CDR3 is 14 residues. The CDR3 here is CASRALGGRETQYF. The CDR3 nucleotides are TGTGCCAGCAGAGCTCTGGGGGGTAGAGAGACCCAGTACTTC.

A remark on this clone: Other nucleotide sequences from this sample produce the same CDR3. This chain uses TRBV4-3 with TRBJ2-7; 7 bases map to TRBD2. The ends lost 1 base at V and 4 bases at J; junction bases unmatched: 4. Per germline, CDR1 LGHNA and CDR2 YSLEER. This CDR3 is 14 amino acids long. The CDR3 sequence: CASSQGLAGYEQYF. Here the CDR3 DNA reads TGCGCCAGCAGCCAAGGACTAGCTGGTTACGAGCAGTACTTC.

The chain carries TRBV27 and TRBJ1-1; D is unresolved. Germline CDR1 is MNHEY and CDR2 is SMNVEV (reference sequence). The CDR3 is 16 residues long. Trimming cost V 0 bases and J 1 base, with 12 bases left between them. Here the CDR3 DNA reads TGTGCCAGCAGTTTATCATCGGGAGCGGGGAACACTGAAGCTTTCTTT. It is translated as CASSLSSGAGNTEAFF.

The rearrangement links TRBV10-3 to TRBJ2-3, with 9 bases identical to TRBD2. Germline CDR1 ENHRY, CDR2 SYGVKD. The CDR3 totals 13 residues. The V gene end was trimmed by 8 bases and the J gene end by 3 bases; junction bases not matched to a gene: 3. The CDR3 DNA is TGTGCCATCCATAGCGGGAGAACAGATACGCAGTATTTT. It is translated as CAIHSGRTDTQYF.

A remark on this clone: Other nucleotide sequences from this sample produce the same CDR3. The genes are TRBV5-1 and TRBJ2-5; the D gene is possibly TRBD1 (6 bases). This CDR3 comprises 15 residues. Looked up from germline, CDR1 is SGHRS and CDR2 is YFSETQ. V lost 0 bases to trimming and J lost 1 base, with 10 bases between them. Written as DNA, the CDR3 is TGCGCCAGCAGCTTGGTCCCAGGGGTCCAAGAGACCCAGTACTTC. This sequence encodes CASSLVPGVQETQYF.

This clone was counted a few times. The chain recombines TRBV7-9 with TRBJ1-2; D remains ambiguous. Germline values: CDR1 SEHNR, CDR2 FQNEAQ (reference sequence). V dropped 5 bases and J dropped 2 bases, with 12 bases sitting between them. There are 14 residues in the CDR3. DNA for the CDR3: TGTGCCAGCAGCGTGTCGGGCTGGAACTATGGCTACACCTTC. It specifies CASSVSGWNYGYTF.

This clone was found once. The chain links TRBV4-1 to TRBJ1-3; 7 nucleotides align to TRBD1. J was trimmed by 1 base and V by 6 bases; bases with no gene match: 12. Germline V CDR1 and CDR2: MGHRA, YSYEKL. The length of the CDR3 is 17 residues. CDR3 region: CASSWTGEWFSGNTIYF. In DNA form, the CDR3 reads TGCGCCAGCAGTTGGACAGGAGAGTGGTTTTCTGGAAACACCATATATTTT.